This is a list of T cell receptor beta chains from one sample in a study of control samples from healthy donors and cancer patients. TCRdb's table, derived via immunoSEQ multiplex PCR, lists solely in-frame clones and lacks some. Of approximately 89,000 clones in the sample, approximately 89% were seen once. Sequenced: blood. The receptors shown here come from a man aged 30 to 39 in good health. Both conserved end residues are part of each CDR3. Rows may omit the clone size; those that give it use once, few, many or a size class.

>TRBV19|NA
CASSPPGANYGYTF
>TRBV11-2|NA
CASSLRRPQETQYF
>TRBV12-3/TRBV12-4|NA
CASRVTFNEQFF
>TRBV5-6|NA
CASSLGASNYGYTF
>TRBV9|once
CASSVDMAGGIYEQYF
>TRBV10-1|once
CASSKGRSYGYTF
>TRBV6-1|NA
CASSEVGGTTRRDGYTF
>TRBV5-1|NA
CASSLRRGLEETQYF
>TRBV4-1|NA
CASSPDTSTGELFF
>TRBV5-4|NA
CASSPTPALSAVYGYTF
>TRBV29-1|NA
CSVDPQSSYNEQFF
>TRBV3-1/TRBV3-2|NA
CASSQEAVFSLAKNIQYF
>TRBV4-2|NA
CASSQERLTDTQYF
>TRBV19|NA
CASRGDRQGAGQPQHF
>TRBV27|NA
CASGQYLNYGYTF
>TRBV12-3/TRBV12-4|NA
CASSKDYNGQFF
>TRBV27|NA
CASSLSGQGLTEAFF
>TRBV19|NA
CASSIFLTGSNQPQHF
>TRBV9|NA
CASSVARRGLETQYF
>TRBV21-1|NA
CASSKDCLGRSGNTIYF
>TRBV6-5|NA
CASKTSGPEQFF
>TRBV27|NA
CASRHRGGITEAFF
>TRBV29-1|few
CSVEARNSGNTIYF
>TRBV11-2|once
CASSLYSGRTEAFF
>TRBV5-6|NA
CASTPGDSGGTDTQYF
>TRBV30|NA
CAWSPVSYGYTF
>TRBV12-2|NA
CASRLALKLAGHTDTQYF
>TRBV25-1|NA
CASSQLGETEAFF